The 10 T cell receptor beta chains presented below share a single source sample, sequenced in a study of cytomegalovirus exposure and HLA in healthy donors. The PCR made use of 60 Vbeta and 13 Jbeta primers. Profiled with immunoSEQ multiplex PCR; TCRdb holds only in-frame clones, not every one. In the table there are under 200,000 clones, roughly nine tenths of which are singletons. Material: PBMCs. Every receptor here comes from a boy aged 2 to 10 in good health and CMV-seronegative.

The chain links TRBV7-9 to TRBJ2-1; D gene unclear. CDR3 length equals 17 residues. Germline V gives CDR1 SEHNR, CDR2 FQNEAQ (reference sequence). V gave up 4 bases and J gave up 3 bases, with 19 bases separating them. The CDR3 loop is CASSSPTGSKGYNEQFF. The CDR3 DNA sequence: TGTGCCAGCAGCTCGCCCACCGGGTCCAAAGGCTACAATGAGCAGTTCTTC.

This chain joins TRBV10-2 and TRBJ2-5; TRBD2 is a possible D gene (7 bases). CDR3 length: 14 amino acids. CDR1 is WSHSY, CDR2 SAAADI, per germline. V shed 5 bases and J shed 4 bases, with 14 bases lying between them. CDR3 nucleotide sequence: TGCGCCAGCAGTACGGGGGGCCCGGCAGAGACCCAGTACTTC. As protein: CASSTGGPAETQYF.

The gene calls are TRBV28 and TRBJ1-2; possibly TRBD1 for D (5 bases). V lost 4 bases to trimming and J lost 4 bases, with 7 bases between them. Germline CDR1 reads MDHEN; CDR2 reads SYDVKM. CDR3 length equals 12 residues. The chain's CDR3 is CASSSGGYGYTF. DNA for the CDR3: TGTGCCAGCAGTTCGGGGGGCTATGGCTACACCTTC.

Here the CDR3 reads CATSRAGTIYGYTF. The CDR3 DNA is TGTGCCACCAGCAGAGCTGGGACTATCTATGGCTACACCTTC. This chain links TRBV15 with TRBJ1-2; maybe TRBD1 (5 bases). Trimming took off 1 base at V and 4 bases at J, with 10 bases between the two ends. The CDR3 consists of 14 residues. The V gene's germline CDR1 is LNHNV and CDR2 YYDKDF (reference sequence). Full variable domain (outside the CDR3, taken from reference TRBV15 and TRBJ1-2): DAMVIQNPRYQVTQFGKPVTLSCSQTLNHNVMYWYQQKSSQAPKLLFHYYDKDFNNEADTPDNFQSRRPNTSFCFLDIRSPGLGDTAMYLCATSRAGTIYGYTFGSGTRLTVV.

CDR3 region: CASGHIRLAENNEQFF. CDR3 sequence (DNA): TGTGCCAGCGGCCATATCCGACTAGCGGAAAACAATGAGCAGTTCTTC. The V call is TRBV11-2, the J call TRBJ2-1, with TRBD2 identical over 9 bases. V shed 8 bases and J 5 bases; nucleotides not matched to a gene: 13. Germline-derived CDR1 and CDR2 are SGHAT and FQNNGV. The length of the CDR3 is 16 residues.

The V and J genes are TRBV6-1 and TRBJ1-2, with a tentative D call TRBD1 (5 bases). Per germline, CDR1 MNHNS and CDR2 SASEGT. CDR3 size: 13 residues. Trimming pared 8 bases from V and 3 bases from J, leaving 13 bases between. CDR3 amino acids: CASGWGGYYGYTF. The CDR3, as DNA: TGTGCCAGCGGCTGGGGGGGATACTATGGCTACACCTTC.

Comments on this clone: Other nucleotide sequences in the sample specify the same CDR3. This chain joins TRBV1 and TRBJ2-7; TRBD1 is the table's D call, not checked against the DNA. TRBV1 is a pseudogene segment. The CDR3 loop spans 16 amino acids. Here the CDR3 reads CTSSQDRDRISYEQYF. CDR3 DNA sequence: TGCACCAGCAGCCAAGATCGGGACAGAATCTCCTACGAACAGTACTTC.

This clone was recorded only once. The chain carries TRBV10-2 and TRBJ1-2; D ambiguous. Trimming took off 6 bases at V and 5 bases at J, with 19 bases between the two ends. Germline values: CDR1 WSHSY, CDR2 SAAADI. This CDR3 comprises 15 residues. The CDR3 DNA is TGCGCCAGCAGCACAGATATAGGTCGGGGATATGGCTACACCTTC. This gives the protein CASSTDIGRGYGYTF.

This chain uses TRBV30 with TRBJ1-1, with 7 bases matching TRBD1. From germline, CDR1 is GTSNPN and CDR2 SVGIG (reference sequence). The CDR3 loop spans 14 amino acids. V lost 0 bases and J lost 5; bases outside the gene matches: 6. As DNA, the CDR3 is TGTGCCTGGAGTGTAAAGGGGGCGCGGACTGAAGCTTTCTTT. This sequence encodes CAWSVKGARTEAFF.

The gene calls are TRBV18 and TRBJ1-5; 10 nucleotides line up with TRBD1. The germline V gene has CDR1 KGHSH and CDR2 LQKENI. The V gene end was trimmed by 6 bases and the J gene end by 1 base; junction bases not matched to a gene: 0. This CDR3 is 14 amino acids long. CDR3 DNA: TGTGCCAGCTCGGACAGGGGGAGCAATCAGCCCCAGCATTTT. Its translation: CASSDRGSNQPQHF.